The subject of this entry is one T cell receptor (beta chain). Its specificity is not known. The data belong to a study of identical twins. Germline CDR1 and CDR2: DFQATT and SNEGSKA (reference sequence). The V and J ends lost 0 bases and 0 bases respectively, with 12 bases between them. This CDR3 region has 16 residues. Study outcomes and limitations: Reduced insertions were recorded for abundant cord blood beta clonotypes, with no such pattern in memory repertoires.

A universal primer binding site was introduced by template switching. The final cDNA contained unique molecular identifiers. One entry per CDR3 protein, called by TCRdb with MiXCR from the 5' RACE reads. The repertoire consists of about 660,000 distinct CDR3 sequences, with roughly 8% occurring once and the leading ten covering around 0.98%. Another study also made use of these data, one on yellow fever vaccine responses in identical twins. As reported in that work: A vaccine T cell response that seemed partly convergent and partly personalized was reported in twins.

The sample taken for sequencing was PBMCs. V gene TRBV20-1 combines with J gene TRBJ2-1, with D hard to call. This TCR came from a young woman in good health. The CDR3 DNA is TGCAGTGCTAGAGATATGAGAAGGAGCTCCTACAATGAGCAGTTCTTC. Translated: CSARDMRRSSYNEQFF.